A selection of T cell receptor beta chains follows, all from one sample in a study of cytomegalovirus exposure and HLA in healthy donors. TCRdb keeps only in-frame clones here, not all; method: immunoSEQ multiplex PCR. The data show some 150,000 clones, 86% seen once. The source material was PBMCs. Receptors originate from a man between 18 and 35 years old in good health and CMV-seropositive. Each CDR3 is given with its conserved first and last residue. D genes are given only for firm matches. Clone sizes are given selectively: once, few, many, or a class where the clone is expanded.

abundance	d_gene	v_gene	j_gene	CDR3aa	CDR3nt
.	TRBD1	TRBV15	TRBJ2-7	CATSRDLQGDNEQYF	TGTGCCACCAGCAGAGATTTACAGGGGGATAACGAGCAGTACTTC
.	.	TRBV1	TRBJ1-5	CTSSRETGRYSNQPQHF	TGCACCAGCAGCCGAGAAACAGGGCGGTATAGCAATCAGCCCCAGCATTTT
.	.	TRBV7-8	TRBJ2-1	CASSSLRLRDNEQFF	TGTGCCAGCAGCTCCCTCCGACTGAGGGACAATGAGCAGTTCTTC
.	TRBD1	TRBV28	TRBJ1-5	CASTPGQMGDQPQHF	TGTGCCAGCACTCCGGGACAGATGGGCGATCAGCCCCAGCATTTT
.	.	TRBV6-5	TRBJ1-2	CASSPGSLPNYGYTF	TGTGCCAGCAGCCCCGGGTCACTACCAAACTATGGCTACACCTTC
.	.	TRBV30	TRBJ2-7	CAWSKGVSYEQYF	TGTGCCTGGAGTAAGGGGGTCTCCTACGAGCAGTACTTC
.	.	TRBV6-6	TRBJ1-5	CASSYITRAFNQPQHF	TGTGCCAGCAGTTACATTACCAGGGCCTTCAATCAGCCCCAGCATTTT
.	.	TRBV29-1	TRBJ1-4	CSVEELGAVEKLFF	TGCAGCGTTGAAGAGCTGGGGGCTGTTGAAAAACTGTTTTTT
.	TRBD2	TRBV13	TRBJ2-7	CASSLGAGGSYEQYF	TGTGCCAGCAGCTTAGGAGCGGGAGGGTCCTACGAGCAGTACTTC
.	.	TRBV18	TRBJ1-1	CASSPLNPGMNTEAFF	TGTGCCAGCTCACCACTCAATCCGGGAATGAACACTGAAGCTTTCTTT
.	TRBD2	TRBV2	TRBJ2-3	CASSERTSGSDTQYF	TGTGCCAGCAGTGAACGGACTAGCGGGAGCGATACGCAGTATTTT
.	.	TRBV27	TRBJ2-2	CASSFGPITGELFF	TGTGCCAGCAGTTTTGGCCCGATCACCGGGGAGCTGTTTTTT
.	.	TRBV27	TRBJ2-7	CASGYEQYF	TGTGCCAGCGGTTACGAGCAGTACTTC
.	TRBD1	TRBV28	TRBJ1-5	CASSLGGTGGSQPQHF	TGTGCCAGCAGCTTAGGGGGGACAGGGGGCAGCCAGCCCCAGCATTTT
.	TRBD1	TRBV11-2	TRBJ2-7	CASSYDRESYEQYF	TGTGCCAGCAGCTACGACAGGGAGTCCTACGAGCAGTACTTC
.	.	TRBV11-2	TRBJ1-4	CASSRRGEKLFF	TGTGCCAGCAGCCGACGGGGGGAAAAACTGTTTTTT
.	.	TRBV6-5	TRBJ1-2	CASSYSGGEGYTF	TGTGCCAGCAGTTACTCGGGGGGTGAAGGCTACACCTTC
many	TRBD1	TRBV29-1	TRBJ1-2	CSEGQGAQYTF	TGCAGCGAGGGACAGGGGGCTCAATACACCTTC
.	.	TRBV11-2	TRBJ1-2	CASSLWGGGYTF	TGTGCCAGCAGCTTATGGGGCGGCGGCTACACCTTC
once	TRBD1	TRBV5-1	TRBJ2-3	CASSPRTGRDTQYF	TGCGCCAGCAGCCCGCGGACAGGGCGGGATACGCAGTATTTT
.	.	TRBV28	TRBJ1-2	CASSTSTEGSLYGYTF	TGTGCCAGCAGCACTTCGACGGAGGGAAGCCTCTATGGCTACACCTTC
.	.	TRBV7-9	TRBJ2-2	CASSGGLYTGELFF	TGTGCCAGCAGCGGGGGACTTTACACCGGGGAGCTGTTTTTT
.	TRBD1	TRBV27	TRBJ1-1	CASSLGQGWTEAFF	TGTGCCAGCAGTTTGGGACAGGGTTGGACTGAAGCTTTCTTT
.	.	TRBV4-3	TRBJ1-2	CASSQEFGTYSPYGYTF	TGCGCCAGCAGCCAAGAGTTCGGGACATATTCTCCCTATGGCTACACCTTC
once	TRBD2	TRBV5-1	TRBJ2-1	CASSLGRTSGRREQFF	TGCGCCAGCAGCTTGGGGAGGACTAGCGGGAGAAGAGAGCAGTTCTTC
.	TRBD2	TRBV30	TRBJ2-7	CAWSVLAGTEQYF	TGTGCCTGGAGTGTACTAGCGGGGACAGAGCAGTACTTC
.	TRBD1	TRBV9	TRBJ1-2	CASSVTHRGDYGYTF	TGTGCCAGCAGCGTAACCCACAGGGGGGACTATGGCTACACCTTC
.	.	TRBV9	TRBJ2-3	CASSVSGPTDTQYF	TGTGCCAGCAGCGTAAGCGGGCCCACAGATACGCAGTATTTT
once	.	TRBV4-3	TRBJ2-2	CASSGESAGELFF	TGCGCCAGCAGCGGTGAGTCGGCCGGGGAGCTGTTTTTT
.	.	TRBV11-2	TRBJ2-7	CASSPWTDYEQYF	TGTGCCAGCAGCCCCTGGACAGACTACGAGCAGTACTTC
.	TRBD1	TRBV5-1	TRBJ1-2	CASSSGTVNYGYTF	TGCGCCAGCAGCTCGGGGACAGTCAACTATGGCTACACCTTC
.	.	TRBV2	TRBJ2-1	CASSEAWDTNNEQFF	TGTGCCAGCAGTGAAGCGTGGGACACAAACAATGAGCAGTTCTTC
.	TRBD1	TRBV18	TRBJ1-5	CASSPTGGENQPQHF	TGTGCCAGCTCACCTACAGGGGGCGAGAACCAGCCCCAGCATTTT
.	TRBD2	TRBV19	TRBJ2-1	CASSISTSGSNEQFF	TGTGCCAGTAGTATTTCGACTAGCGGGAGCAATGAGCAGTTCTTC
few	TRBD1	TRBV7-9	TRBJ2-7	CASSDTGTGGYEQYF	TGTGCCAGCAGCGACACCGGGACAGGCGGCTACGAGCAGTACTTC
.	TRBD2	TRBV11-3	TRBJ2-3	CASSLGGQDTQYF	TGTGCCAGCAGCTTGGGAGGGCAAGATACGCAGTATTTT
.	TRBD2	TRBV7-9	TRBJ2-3	CASTPQTSGGATDTQYF	TGTGCCAGCACCCCACAGACTAGCGGGGGGGCGACAGATACGCAGTATTTT
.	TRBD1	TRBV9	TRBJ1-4	CASSAGGFGEKLFF	TGTGCCAGCAGCGCAGGGGGATTCGGTGAAAAACTGTTTTTT
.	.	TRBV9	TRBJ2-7	CASSVTNTPYEQYF	TGTGCCAGCAGCGTAACCAACACGCCCTACGAGCAGTACTTC
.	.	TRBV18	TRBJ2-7	CASSLSNSHEQYF	TGTGCCAGCTCACTCTCTAATTCCCACGAGCAGTACTTC
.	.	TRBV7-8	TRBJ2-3	CASSYRADTQYF	TGTGCCAGCAGCTACCGAGCCGATACGCAGTATTTT
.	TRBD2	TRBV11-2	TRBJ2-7	CASSRGGFYEQYF	TGTGCCAGCAGCCGGGGGGGGTTCTACGAGCAGTACTTC
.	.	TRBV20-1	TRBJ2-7	CSVLSGYEQYF	TGCAGTGTCCTGTCCGGGTACGAGCAGTACTTC
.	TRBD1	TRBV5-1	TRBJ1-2	CASSPETGGYGYTF	TGCGCCAGCAGCCCCGAAACAGGGGGCTATGGCTACACCTTC
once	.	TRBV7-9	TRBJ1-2	CASSLAVDGYTF	TGTGCCAGCAGCTTAGCAGTAGATGGCTACACCTTC
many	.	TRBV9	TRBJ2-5	CASSPGGRTGTQYF	TGTGCCAGCAGCCCAGGAGGCAGGACGGGGACCCAGTACTTC
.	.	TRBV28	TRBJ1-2	CASSFGYGYTF	TGTGCCAGCAGTTTCGGCTATGGCTACACCTTC
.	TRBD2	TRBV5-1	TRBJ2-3	CASSLSGVGPDTQYF	TGCGCCAGCAGCTTGAGCGGGGTCGGACCAGATACGCAGTATTTT
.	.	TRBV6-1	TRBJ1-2	CASSEGPGGSYGYTF	TGTGCCAGCAGTGAAGGACCGGGGGGGTCGTATGGCTACACCTTC
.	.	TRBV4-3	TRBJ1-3	CASSQAGGAGNTIYF	TGCGCCAGCAGCCAAGCGGGGGGCGCAGGAAACACCATATATTTT
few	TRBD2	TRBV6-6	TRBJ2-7	CASSYSPSGRAHEQYF	TGTGCCAGCAGTTACTCGCCTAGCGGGAGGGCCCACGAGCAGTACTTC
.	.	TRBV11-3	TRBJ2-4	CASSDTGTSNIQYF	TGTGCCAGCAGCGACACAGGGACGTCAAACATTCAGTACTTC